The clone carrying this TCR beta chain was recorded a few times. Its specificity is not known. These data come from a study of CD8 T cells in ankylosing spondylitis. One entry per CDR3 protein, called by TCRdb with MiXCR from the 5' RACE reads. The sample holds 350,000 to 400,000 distinct CDR3 sequences, roughly 20% seen once. Overall study results and limits: Seemingly distinctive of ankylosing spondylitis blood was a TCR beta motif formed by eight highly homologous variants. It was reported that disease-linked clones were significantly enriched in matched ankylosing spondylitis synovial fluid.

The sample comprised blood, either unsorted or a sorted T cell fraction (not recorded which). The TCR sequence derives from a male donor with ankylosing spondylitis or in good health (not recorded which).

Here the CDR3 DNA reads TGTGCCACCAGTGATCCAGACAGGGGGCGAGGCCATGAGCAGTTCTTC. Protein product: CATSDPDRGRGHEQFF. This rearrangement joins TRBV24-1 to TRBJ2-1; TRBD1 matches 10 bases. V lost 3 bases, J lost 8 bases, and 9 bases stayed unmatched. From germline, CDR1 is KGHDR and CDR2 SFDVKD. This CDR3 is built from 16 residues.